This TCR beta chain originates from a study of blood T cells in healthy people across ages. Study-wide results and limits: A greater number of naive CD4+ cells and higher diversity distinguished long-lived donors from aged donors.

A sample-barcoded 5' primer and a J-beta primer mix were used in a second PCR of roughly 6 to 12 cycles. A single record per CDR3 protein comes from TCRdb applying MiXCR to the 5' RACE reads. Of 800,000 to 1,300,000 distinct CDR3 sequences in the sample, under 30% were seen once. Donation came from healthy Caucasian individuals in Russia who were aged about 6 to 95. In regard to this clonotype: Its antigen is unidentified.

This sample was shared with a second study, whose subject was T cells of mothers and their children. That work states: Among related mother-child pairs, overlap was slightly higher than in unrelated pairs, though not significantly.

This receptor was obtained from a girl aged 2-10 years in good health. Material for sequencing was blood.

As DNA, the CDR3 is TGCAGCGTTAGTGTGACAGGGGGAACTAACTATGGCTACACCTTC. Protein: CSVSVTGGTNYGYTF. J is TRBJ1-2 and V is TRBV29-1; 9 positions match TRBD1. J gave up 0 bases and V 5 bases, and 7 bases lay outside the gene matches. CDR3 length: 15 amino acids. Germline assignment: CDR1 SQVTM and CDR2 ANQGSEA.